Below are 10 T cell receptor beta chains sequenced from a single sample in a study of yellow fever vaccine responses in identical twins. Each CDR3 protein gets one entry after TCRdb re-called the RT-PCR reads with MiXCR. The sample lists 3,000 to 4,500 distinct CDR3 sequences; almost 85% were seen once. The sequencing used T cells from blood (PBMCs), unsorted or a sorted subset (not recorded which), collected before or after yellow fever vaccination (not recorded which). All receptors derive from a woman between 18 and 29 years old who received the yellow fever vaccine.

This chain uses TRBV29-1 with TRBJ1-5; D gene uncertain. The CDR3 is 9 residues long. CDR1 and CDR2 (germline): SQVTM, ANQGSEA. Deletions cut 8 bases from V and 7 bases from J, with 6 bases between. DNA for the CDR3: TGCAGCTTCTTCCAGCCCCAGCATTTT. Translation gives CSFFQPQHF.

The CDR3 is CASSPGAPTDTQYF. The CDR3 bases are TGTGCCAGCAGCCCCGGGGCGCCCACAGATACGCAGTATTTT. The V call is TRBV11-3, the J call TRBJ2-3; either TRBD1 or TRBD2 may fit D (5 bases each). This CDR3 is built from 14 residues. Trimming shortened V by 5 bases and J by 2 bases, and 11 bases separated the two germline ends. Germline CDR1 SGHNT, CDR2 YENEEA.

This clonotype was counted between two and nine times. The J gene is TRBJ2-3, the V gene TRBV7-9; the D is unclear. V was pared by 3 bases and J by 6 bases, with 4 bases between. This CDR3 has 11 residues. Germline loops: CDR1 SEHNR, CDR2 FQNEAQ (reference sequence). CDR3 protein: CASSLTDTQYF. CDR3 sequence (DNA): TGTGCCAGCAGCTTGACTGATACGCAGTATTTT.

This chain connects TRBV4-3 to TRBJ2-1; 11 bases line up with TRBD2. V dropped 4 bases and J dropped 3; count of bases not matched to a gene: 5. CDR1 is LGHNA and CDR2 is YSLEER in the germline V gene. The CDR3 extends over 16 amino acids. The CDR3 spells CASSRSGTSGYNEQFF. The CDR3 nucleotides read TGCGCCAGCAGCCGTTCCGGGACTAGCGGCTACAATGAGCAGTTCTTC.

The genes are TRBV12-3 or TRBV12-4 and TRBJ2-2, with D unresolved. V was cut by 8 bases and J by 6 bases, with 7 bases left in between. The CDR3 is 11 residues long. Written as DNA, the CDR3 is TGTGCCAGCCTCGAGGCCGGGGAGCTGTTTTTT. It translates to CASLEAGELFF.

This chain links TRBV6-5 with TRBJ2-1; possibly TRBD1 for D (6 bases). CDR1 is MNHEY and CDR2 is SVGAGI in the germline V gene. Trimming pared 0 bases from V and 2 bases from J, leaving 17 bases between. CDR3 length: 18 residues. The CDR3 loop reads CASSYSTVQGRTYNEQFF. The CDR3 nucleotides read TGTGCCAGCAGTTACTCGACAGTACAGGGAAGGACCTACAATGAGCAGTTCTTC.

The rearrangement uses TRBV2 and TRBJ2-3; maybe TRBD2 (6 bases). This CDR3 has 15 residues. Trimming shortened V by 6 bases and J by 2 bases, and 15 bases separated the two germline ends. Germline CDR1 and CDR2: SNHLY and FYNNEI. The CDR3 DNA reads TGTGCCAGCAGGGTTAGCGGCGGCTCCACAGATACGCAGTATTTT. As protein: CASRVSGGSTDTQYF.

The V gene is TRBV7-2, the J gene TRBJ2-7; 15 bases align to TRBD2. The CDR3 length is 19 residues. V was pared by 5 bases and J by 2 bases, with 13 bases of the junction left unmatched. The germline gives CDR1 SGHTA, CDR2 FQGNSA. The chain's CDR3 is CASSIPGLAGGKFPYEQYF. CDR3 bases: TGTGCCAGCAGCATACCGGGACTAGCGGGAGGCAAATTTCCCTACGAGCAGTACTTC.

This sequence joins TRBV23-1 and TRBJ1-5; D call uncertain. TRBV23-1 is marked as an open reading frame, function uncertain. The ends were cut back, 6 bases at V and 9 bases at J, with 9 bases in the middle. The CDR3 extends over 11 amino acids. Written as DNA, the CDR3 is TGCGCCAGCAGAAACAGCCGGCCCCAGCATTTT. It codes for CASRNSRPQHF.

The DNA of the CDR3 is TGCGCCAGCAGCCAAGATTATAACGAGCAGTACTTC. This translates into CASSQDYNEQYF. The chain has TRBV4-3 and TRBJ2-7; D is unresolved. The CDR3 extends over 12 amino acids. Trimming pared 0 bases from V and 5 bases from J, leaving 5 bases between. The V gene's germline CDR1 is LGHNA and CDR2 YSLEER.